A selection of T cell receptor beta chains follows, all from one sample in a study of shared clonotypes between healthy human individuals. Sequencing used immunoSEQ multiplex PCR; TCRdb keeps in-frame clones, though not all of them. Of millions of clones listed, just over 90% were seen once; the top ten hold over 0.12%. Sequences were obtained from naive CD4+ T cells sorted from blood. The receptors derive from a man aged 18 to 29 in good health. CDR3s leave out the opening cysteine and the closing phenylalanine or tryptophan.

j_gene | v_gene | CDR3aa
TRBJ2-2 | TRBV7-3 | ASSLRGSSGGPGELF
TRBJ2-1 | TRBV4-3 | ASSQDMAGSYNEQF
TRBJ1-2 | TRBV25-1 | ASREDRGDYDYT
TRBJ1-2 | TRBV6-5 | ASSYSRQTYGYT
TRBJ1-4 | TRBV6-5 | ASSPPGQGKKLF
TRBJ1-5 | TRBV2 | ASSLLGHPGEEPQH
TRBJ2-7 | TRBV5-1 | ASSLEASGANEQY
TRBJ1-3 | TRBV6-4 | ASSPDSNGNTIY
TRBJ1-2 | TRBV20-1 | SARVYGYT
TRBJ2-7 | TRBV5-6 | ASSRGQGRTYEQY
TRBJ2-5 | TRBV9 | ASSVEGSGGQTQY
TRBJ2-1 | TRBV7-2 | ASSLDGRINEQF
TRBJ2-5 | TRBV5-4 | ASSLRTSGSSETQY
TRBJ2-7 | TRBV11-2 | ASTWTSGGSYEQY
TRBJ1-1 | TRBV9 | ASSVDPGAGGTEAF
TRBJ1-5 | TRBV9 | ASSVGKPQH
TRBJ2-7 | TRBV2 | ATSQAGGHEQY
TRBJ2-5 | TRBV7-7 | ASSLGGLPGGETQY
TRBJ2-7 | TRBV6-6 | ASSRGQPLYEQY
TRBJ2-3 | TRBV7-7 | ASSLGVGPSTDTQY
TRBJ2-3 | TRBV29-1 | SVEVTSDTQY
TRBJ2-3 | TRBV7-9 | ASSLQAGVADTQY
TRBJ2-1 | TRBV19 | ASSPLAGGPSYNEQF
TRBJ2-6 | TRBV6-1 | ASSATGALSGANVLT
TRBJ2-5 | TRBV7-9 | ASSLGQFKETQY
TRBJ1-2 | TRBV7-2 | ASSLVQGINYGYT
TRBJ1-1 | TRBV5-1 | ASSLLTGEVMNTEAF
TRBJ2-7 | TRBV5-1 | ASSLAHDGEQY